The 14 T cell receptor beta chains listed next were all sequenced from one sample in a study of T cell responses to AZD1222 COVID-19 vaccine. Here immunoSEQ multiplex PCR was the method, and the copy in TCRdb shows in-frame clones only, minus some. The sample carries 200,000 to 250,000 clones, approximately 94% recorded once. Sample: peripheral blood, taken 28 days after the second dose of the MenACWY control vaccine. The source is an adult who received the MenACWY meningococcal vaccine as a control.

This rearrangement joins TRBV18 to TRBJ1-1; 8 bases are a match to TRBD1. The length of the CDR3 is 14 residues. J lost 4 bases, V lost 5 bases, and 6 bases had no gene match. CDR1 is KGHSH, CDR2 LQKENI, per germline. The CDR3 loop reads CASSSTGGVTEAFF. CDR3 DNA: TGTGCCAGCTCATCCACAGGGGGAGTCACTGAAGCTTTCTTT.

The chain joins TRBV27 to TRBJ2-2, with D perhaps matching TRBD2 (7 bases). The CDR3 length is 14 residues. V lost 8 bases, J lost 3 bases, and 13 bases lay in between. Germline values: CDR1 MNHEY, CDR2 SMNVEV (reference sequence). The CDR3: CASLGGQDTGELFF. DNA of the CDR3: TGTGCCAGCCTGGGGGGGCAGGACACCGGGGAGCTGTTTTTT.

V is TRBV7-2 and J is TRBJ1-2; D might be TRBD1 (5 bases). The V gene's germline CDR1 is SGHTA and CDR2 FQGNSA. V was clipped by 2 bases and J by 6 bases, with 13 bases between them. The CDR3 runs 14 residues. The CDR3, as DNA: TGTGCCAGCAGCTTACTGGGGGGAGTAGATGGCTACACCTTC. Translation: CASSLLGGVDGYTF.

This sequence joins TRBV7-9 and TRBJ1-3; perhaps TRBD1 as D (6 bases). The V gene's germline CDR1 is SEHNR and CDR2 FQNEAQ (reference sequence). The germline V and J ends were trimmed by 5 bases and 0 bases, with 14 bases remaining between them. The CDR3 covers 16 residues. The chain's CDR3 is CASSRTEINSGNTIYF. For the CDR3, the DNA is TGTGCCAGCAGCCGGACAGAGATTAACTCTGGAAACACCATATATTTT.

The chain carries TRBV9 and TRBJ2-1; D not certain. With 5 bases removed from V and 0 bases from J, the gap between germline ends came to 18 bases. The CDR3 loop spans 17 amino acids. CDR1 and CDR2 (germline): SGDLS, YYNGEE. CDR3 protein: CASSVSGSISSYNEQFF. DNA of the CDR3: TGTGCCAGCAGTGTCAGTGGTAGCATCAGCTCCTACAATGAGCAGTTCTTC.

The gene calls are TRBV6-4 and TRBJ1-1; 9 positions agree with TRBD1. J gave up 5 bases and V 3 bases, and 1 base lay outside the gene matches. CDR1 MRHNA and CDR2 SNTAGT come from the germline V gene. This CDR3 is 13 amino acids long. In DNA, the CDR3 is TGTGCCAGCAGTGAGGGACAGGGAACTGAAGCTTTCTTT. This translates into CASSEGQGTEAFF.

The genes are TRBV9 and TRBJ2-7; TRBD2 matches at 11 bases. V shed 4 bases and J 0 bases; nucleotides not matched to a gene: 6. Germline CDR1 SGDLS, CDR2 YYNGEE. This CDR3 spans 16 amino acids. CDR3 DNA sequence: TGTGCCAGCAGCTCCTACGGACTAGCGGGCTCCTACGAGCAGTACTTC. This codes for CASSSYGLAGSYEQYF.

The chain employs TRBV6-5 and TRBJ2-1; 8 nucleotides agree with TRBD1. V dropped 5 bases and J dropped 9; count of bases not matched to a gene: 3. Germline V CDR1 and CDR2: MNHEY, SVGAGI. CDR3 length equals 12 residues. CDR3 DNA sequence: TGTGCCAGCAGTAAACAGGGGGGTGAGCAGTTCTTC. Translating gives CASSKQGGEQFF.

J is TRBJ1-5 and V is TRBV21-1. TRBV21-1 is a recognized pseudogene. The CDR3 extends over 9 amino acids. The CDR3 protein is CACPQPQHF. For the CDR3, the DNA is TGTGCTTGCCCCCAGCCCCAGCATTTT.

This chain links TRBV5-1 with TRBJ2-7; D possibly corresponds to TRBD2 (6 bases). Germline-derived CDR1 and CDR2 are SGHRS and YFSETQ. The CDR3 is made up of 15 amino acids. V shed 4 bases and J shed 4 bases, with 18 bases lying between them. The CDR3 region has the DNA TGCGCCAGCAGCGACCGGGACGGAGGGTATTACGAGCAGTACTTC. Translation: CASSDRDGGYYEQYF.

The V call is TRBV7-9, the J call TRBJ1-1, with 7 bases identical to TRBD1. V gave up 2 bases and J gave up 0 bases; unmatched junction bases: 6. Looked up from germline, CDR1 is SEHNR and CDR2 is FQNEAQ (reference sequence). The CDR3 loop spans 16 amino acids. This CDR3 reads CASSLRTGTMNTEAFF. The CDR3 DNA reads TGTGCCAGCAGCTTACGGACAGGAACTATGAACACTGAAGCTTTCTTT.

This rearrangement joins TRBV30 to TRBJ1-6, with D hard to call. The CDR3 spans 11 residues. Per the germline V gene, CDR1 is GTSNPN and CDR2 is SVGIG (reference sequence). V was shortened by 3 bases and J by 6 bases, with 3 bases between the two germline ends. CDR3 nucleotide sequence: TGTGCCTGGAGAAGTAATTCACCCCTCCACTTT. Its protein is CAWRSNSPLHF.

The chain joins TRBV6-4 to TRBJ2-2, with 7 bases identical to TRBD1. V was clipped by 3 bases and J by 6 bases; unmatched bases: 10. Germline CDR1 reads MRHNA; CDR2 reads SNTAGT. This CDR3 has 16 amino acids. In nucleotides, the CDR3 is TGTGCCAGCAGTGAACGACCGGGGCAGGGGGCCGGGGAGCTGTTTTTT. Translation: CASSERPGQGAGELFF.

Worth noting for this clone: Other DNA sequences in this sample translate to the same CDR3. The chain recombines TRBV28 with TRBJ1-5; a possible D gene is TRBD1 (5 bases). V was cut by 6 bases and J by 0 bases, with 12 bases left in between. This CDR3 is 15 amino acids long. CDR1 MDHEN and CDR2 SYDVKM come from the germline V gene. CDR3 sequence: CASSLGGNSNQPQHF. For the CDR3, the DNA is TGTGCCAGCAGCCTTGGGGGGAATAGCAATCAGCCCCAGCATTTT.